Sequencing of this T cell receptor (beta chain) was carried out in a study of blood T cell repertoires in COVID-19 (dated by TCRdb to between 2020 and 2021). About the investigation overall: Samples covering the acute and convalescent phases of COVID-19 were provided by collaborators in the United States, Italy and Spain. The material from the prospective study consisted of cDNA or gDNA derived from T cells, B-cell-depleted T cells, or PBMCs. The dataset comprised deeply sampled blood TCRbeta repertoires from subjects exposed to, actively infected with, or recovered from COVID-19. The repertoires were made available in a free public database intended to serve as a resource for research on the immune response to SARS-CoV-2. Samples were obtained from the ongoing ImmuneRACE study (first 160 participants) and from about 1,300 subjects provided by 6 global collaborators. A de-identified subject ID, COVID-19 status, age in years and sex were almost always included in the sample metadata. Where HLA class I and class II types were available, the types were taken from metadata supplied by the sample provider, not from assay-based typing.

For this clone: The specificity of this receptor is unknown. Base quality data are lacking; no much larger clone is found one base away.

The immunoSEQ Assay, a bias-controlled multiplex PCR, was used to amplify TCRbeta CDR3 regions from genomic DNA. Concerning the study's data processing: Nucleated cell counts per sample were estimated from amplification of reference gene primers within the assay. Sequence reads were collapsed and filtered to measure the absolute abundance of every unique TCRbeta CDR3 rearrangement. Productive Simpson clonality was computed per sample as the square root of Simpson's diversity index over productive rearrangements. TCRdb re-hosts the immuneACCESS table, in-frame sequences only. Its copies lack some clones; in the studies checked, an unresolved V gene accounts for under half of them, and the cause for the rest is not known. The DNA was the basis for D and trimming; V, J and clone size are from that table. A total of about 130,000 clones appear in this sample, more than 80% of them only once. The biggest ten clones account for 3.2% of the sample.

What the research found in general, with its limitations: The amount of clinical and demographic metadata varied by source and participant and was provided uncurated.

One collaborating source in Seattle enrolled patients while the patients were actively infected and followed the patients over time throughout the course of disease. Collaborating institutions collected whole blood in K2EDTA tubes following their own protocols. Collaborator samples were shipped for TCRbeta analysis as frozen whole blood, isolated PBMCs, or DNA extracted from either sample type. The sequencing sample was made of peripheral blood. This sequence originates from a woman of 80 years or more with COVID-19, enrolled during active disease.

The CDR3 region: CASSLRGGGTSGRRNEQYF. In nucleotides, the sequence is TGTGCCAGCAGCTTACGGGGGGGCGGGACTAGCGGGAGAAGGAACGAGCAGTACTTC. The V and J segments used are TRBV11-2 and TRBJ2-7, with 14 bases in between that match TRBD2. There are 19 amino acids in the CDR3, from cysteine to phenylalanine inclusive. Of the read, only the CDR3 DNA is kept; its 57 bases are in frame from base 1. The CDR1 and CDR2 encoded by the germline V gene are SGHAT and FQNNGV. V trim: 2 bases; J trim: 5 bases; unmatched bases: 14.